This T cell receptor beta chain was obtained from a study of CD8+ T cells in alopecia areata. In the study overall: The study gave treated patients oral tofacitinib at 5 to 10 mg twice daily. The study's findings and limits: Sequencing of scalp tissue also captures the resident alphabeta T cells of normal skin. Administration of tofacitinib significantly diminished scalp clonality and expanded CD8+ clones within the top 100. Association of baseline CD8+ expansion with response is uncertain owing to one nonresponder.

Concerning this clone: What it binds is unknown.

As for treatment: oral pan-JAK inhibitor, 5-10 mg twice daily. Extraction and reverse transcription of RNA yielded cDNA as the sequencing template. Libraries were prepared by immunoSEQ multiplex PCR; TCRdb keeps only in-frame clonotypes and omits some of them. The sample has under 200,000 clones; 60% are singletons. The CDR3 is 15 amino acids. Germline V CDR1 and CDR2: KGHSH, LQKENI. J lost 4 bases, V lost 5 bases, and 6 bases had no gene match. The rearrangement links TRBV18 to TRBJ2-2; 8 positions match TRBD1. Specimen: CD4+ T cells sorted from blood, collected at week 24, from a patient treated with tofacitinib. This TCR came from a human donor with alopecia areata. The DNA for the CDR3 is TGTGCCAGCTCAACAGGGGGACGTAGCACCGGGGAGCTGTTTTTT. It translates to CASSTGGRSTGELFF.